This T cell receptor beta chain is from a study of shared clonotypes between healthy human individuals. Study-wide results and limits: Researchers sampled blood only, noting tissue repertoires likely differ.

The naive CD8 population came from CD45RO-negative cells selected for CCR7, without terminally differentiated effector memory CD45RA+ cells. As for this clone: The antigen remains undetermined.

Authors' data handling: Sequence data from immunoSEQ were junction-only and lacked quality scores; consequently, filtering differed. Assay: immunoSEQ multiplex PCR; the TCRdb copy retains only in-frame clones and omits some. V and J calls and clone size are given by that table; D and trimming were obtained from the DNA. This table holds about 2 million clones, about 95% found once. Deletions cut 0 bases from V and 0 bases from J, with 12 bases between. Germline loops: CDR1 SGHAT, CDR2 FQNNGV. The CDR3 is 16 amino acids. V and J are TRBV11-2 and TRBJ2-7; the D is unclear. The receptor's source is a man between 18 and 35 years old in good health. The specimen sequenced was naive CD8+ T cells sorted from blood. In DNA form, the CDR3 reads TGTGCCAGCAGCTTAGAACTCATTCGGTTCTCCTACGAGCAGTACTTC. Amino acids: CASSLELIRFSYEQYF.